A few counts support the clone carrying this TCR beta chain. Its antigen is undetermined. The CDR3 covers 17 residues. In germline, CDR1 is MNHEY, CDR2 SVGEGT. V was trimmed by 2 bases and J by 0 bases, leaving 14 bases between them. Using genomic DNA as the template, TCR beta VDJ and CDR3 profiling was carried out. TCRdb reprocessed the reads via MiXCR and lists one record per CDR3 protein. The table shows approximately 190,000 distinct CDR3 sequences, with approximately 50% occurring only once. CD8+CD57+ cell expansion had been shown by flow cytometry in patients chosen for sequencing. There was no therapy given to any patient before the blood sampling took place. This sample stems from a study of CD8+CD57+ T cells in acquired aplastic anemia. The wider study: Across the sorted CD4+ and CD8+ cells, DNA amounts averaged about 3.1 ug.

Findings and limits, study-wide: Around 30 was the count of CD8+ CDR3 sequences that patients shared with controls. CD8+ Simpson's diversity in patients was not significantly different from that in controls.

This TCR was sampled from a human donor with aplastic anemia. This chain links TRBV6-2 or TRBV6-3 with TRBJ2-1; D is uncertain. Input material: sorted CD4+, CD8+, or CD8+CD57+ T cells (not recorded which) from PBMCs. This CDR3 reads CASSYRPVRISYNEQFF. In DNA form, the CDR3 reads TGTGCCAGCAGTTACCGGCCCGTACGGATCTCCTACAATGAGCAGTTCTTC.